Detailed here is one T cell receptor beta chain. These data belong to a study of human T cells and chemical hapten exposure. TCRdb analysed the RACE reads with MiXCR anew, one entry per CDR3 protein. The sample includes just over 350,000 distinct CDR3 sequences, around 6% of them seen just once. Germline lookup yields CDR1 SGHNT and CDR2 YYREEE (reference sequence). The CDR3 runs 15 residues. Deletions cut 4 bases from V and 2 bases from J, with 14 bases between. Time point denoted: patch test 2, 6 weeks after DPC sensitization. Treatment noted: therapeutic diphenylcyclopropenone sensitization with weekly scalp DPC.

Source: whole blood, taken in connection with sensitization to the hapten diphenylcyclopropenone (DPC). The receptor comes from a woman aged 18-30 years with alopecia areata. Some clones in this sample may be carry-over from other donors' samples. The chain is built from TRBV5-4 and TRBJ2-3; D not resolved. The CDR3 sequence: CASSRRTVPTDTQYF. In nucleotides, the CDR3 is TGTGCCAGCAGCCGCCGTACAGTGCCCACAGATACGCAGTATTTT.